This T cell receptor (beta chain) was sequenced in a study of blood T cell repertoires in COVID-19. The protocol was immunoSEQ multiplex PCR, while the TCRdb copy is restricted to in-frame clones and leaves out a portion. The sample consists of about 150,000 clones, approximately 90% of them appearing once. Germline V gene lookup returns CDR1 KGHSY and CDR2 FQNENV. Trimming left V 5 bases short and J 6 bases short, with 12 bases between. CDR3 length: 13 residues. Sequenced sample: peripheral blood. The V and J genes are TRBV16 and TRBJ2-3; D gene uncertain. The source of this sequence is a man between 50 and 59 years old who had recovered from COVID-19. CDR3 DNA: TGTGCCAGCAGCACCAATACGAGGGATACGCAGTATTTT. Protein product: CASSTNTRDTQYF.